This TCR beta chain was captured in a study of blood T cell repertoires in COVID-19. Turning to the study itself: The analysed material was cDNA or gDNA that came from T cells, B-cell-depleted T cells, or PBMCs.

V was clipped by 5 bases and J by 11 bases; unmatched bases: 9. The CDR3 is made up of 13 amino acids. Germline V gene sequence: CDR1 MNHEY, CDR2 SMNVEV (reference sequence). The Seattle site enrolled patients during active infection and followed them longitudinally. How the authors handled the data: Estimates of nucleated cell counts were drawn from the amplification of reference gene primers. The protocol was immunoSEQ multiplex PCR, while the TCRdb copy is restricted to in-frame clones and leaves out a portion. That table furnishes V, J and clone size, whereas the DNA furnished D and trimming. The data contain fewer than 300,000 clones, about 91% of them singletons.

The chain employs TRBV27 and TRBJ2-1; 7 positions agree with TRBD2. The TCR comes from a person aged 18-35 years with COVID-19, enrolled during active disease. The material sequenced was peripheral blood. The CDR3 sequence is CASSLYGLDKQFF. In DNA, the CDR3 is TGTGCCAGCAGTCTCTACGGACTAGATAAGCAGTTCTTC.